This T cell receptor (beta chain) stems from a study of cytomegalovirus exposure and HLA in healthy donors. Study results and limitations: TCR beta sequences reportedly predicted the HLA-A and HLA-B alleles of most subjects accurately. In a later analysis, TCR beta V- and J-gene trimming showed a link to a missense DCLRE1C variant. For most TCR beta V segments, an earlier analysis put the productive rate at about 90% or about 30% of the time.

Both 60 Vbeta primers and 13 Jbeta primers went into the PCR. Measured with immunoSEQ multiplex PCR; TCRdb has only the in-frame clones, and not every one. This sample has 150,000 or so clones, with about four fifths found just once. This clone was picked up a small number of times. Its antigen is unidentified. Germline CDR1 is SGDLS and CDR2 is YYNGEE. The ends lost 4 bases at V and 8 bases at J; junction bases unmatched: 9. The CDR3 is 16 residues long. This sequence was found in a male donor in good health and CMV-seropositive. The V gene is TRBV9, the J gene TRBJ2-1, with 13 bases aligning to TRBD2. Input material: PBMCs. The CDR3 sequence is CASSYPGLAGRDEQFF. CDR3 in DNA: TGTGCCAGCAGCTACCCGGGACTAGCGGGACGCGATGAGCAGTTCTTC.